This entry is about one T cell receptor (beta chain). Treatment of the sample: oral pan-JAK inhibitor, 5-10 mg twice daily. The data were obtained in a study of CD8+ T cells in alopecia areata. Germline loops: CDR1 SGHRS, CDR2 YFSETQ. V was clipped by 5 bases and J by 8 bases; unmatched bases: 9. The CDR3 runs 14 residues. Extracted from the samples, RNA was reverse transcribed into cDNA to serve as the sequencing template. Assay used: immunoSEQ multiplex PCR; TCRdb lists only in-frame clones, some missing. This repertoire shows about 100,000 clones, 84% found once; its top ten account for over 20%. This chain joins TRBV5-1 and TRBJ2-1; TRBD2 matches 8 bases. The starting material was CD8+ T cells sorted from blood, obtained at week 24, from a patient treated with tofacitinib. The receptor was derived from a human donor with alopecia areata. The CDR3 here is CASSPGLGVDEQFF. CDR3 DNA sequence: TGCGCCAGCAGTCCGGGACTAGGAGTCGATGAGCAGTTCTTC.